The next 9 T cell receptor beta chains were all read from a single sample in a study of T-cell reconstitution after alpha-beta-depleted transplantation in children listed by TCRdb under 2016. The treatment or condition label, as the study defines it: allogeneic hematopoietic cell transplantation with graft depleted of TCRalphabeta T cells and CD19 B cells. Library method: PCR. The instrument was an Illumina HiSeq 2500. To normalize quantification of the TCRbeta repertoire, the TCR libraries were built with molecular barcoding that relied on unique molecular identifiers. TCRdb handled the public reads itself, with Q25 trimming in fastp and clone calling in MiXCR, and kept productive beta chains. Entries that share a CDR3 protein sequence are merged under the most common genes and DNA. For this sample there are a few hundred thousand distinct CDR3 sequences; around a tenth appear just once. The ten largest make up 20% to 30% of the sample.

The material sequenced was peripheral blood, taken 180 days after TCRalphabeta/CD19-depleted stem cell transplant. These receptors were obtained from a male patient under 10 years old who had a stem cell transplant for chronic granulomatous disease, so the T cells may come from the graft donor.

This clonotype showed up many times. This chain joins TRBV7-2 and TRBJ1-2; D possibly corresponds to TRBD1 (6 bases). The germline V and J ends were trimmed by 5 bases and 4 bases, with 11 bases remaining between them. The CDR3 covers 13 residues. In germline, CDR1 is SGHTA, CDR2 FQGNSA. DNA for the CDR3: TGTGCCAGCAGCCCCGGACAGCGCTATGGCTACACCTTC. It yields the protein CASSPGQRYGYTF.

This clonotype was recorded at least ten times. The chain has TRBV12-3 or TRBV12-4 and TRBJ1-5, with D maybe TRBD1 (6 bases). Trimming took 2 bases from V and 0 from J, leaving 14 bases between them. The CDR3 extends over 17 amino acids. CDR3 residues: CASSLRSGQSSNQPQHF. The CDR3, as DNA: TGTGCCAGCAGTTTAAGGTCGGGACAATCTAGCAATCAGCCCCAGCATTTT.

As to this clonotype: This sequence may be a read error, since a much larger clone differs from it by one base. V gene TRBV6-1 combines with J gene TRBJ1-2, with a tentative D call TRBD1 (5 bases). The CDR3 is 15 amino acids. Germline assignment: CDR1 MNHNS and CDR2 SASEGT. The DNA of the CDR3 is TGTGCCAGTTACGTAGAGCCGGGACTGAGCTATGGCGACACCTTC. Protein product: CASYVEPGLSYGDTF.

This clonotype was observed a handful of times. This chain connects TRBV27 to TRBJ2-2; TRBD1 might be the D (5 bases). Germline V gives CDR1 MNHEY, CDR2 SMNVEV (reference sequence). Trimming pared 3 bases from V and 5 bases from J, leaving 16 bases between. This CDR3 spans 16 amino acids. The CDR3 loop reads CASSLRTWPGTGELFF. In DNA form, the CDR3 reads TGTGCCAGCAGTTTGCGGACATGGCCGGGTACCGGGGAGCTGTTTTTT.

This clonotype was counted at least ten times. The chain joins TRBV10-3 to TRBJ2-1; TRBD1 agrees at 10 bases. This CDR3 is built from 16 residues. The V and J ends lost 6 bases and 4 bases, in that order; junction bases with no gene match: 9. Germline CDR1 reads ENHRY; CDR2 reads SYGVKD. The chain's CDR3 is CAIRAPGQGKYNEQFF. CDR3 sequence (DNA): TGTGCCATCAGGGCCCCGGGACAGGGGAAATACAATGAGCAGTTCTTC.

The rearrangement uses TRBV6-5 and TRBJ1-2; 7 bases are shared with TRBD1. V lost 0 bases to trimming and J lost 0 bases; unmatched junction nucleotides: 1. Germline V lookup: CDR1 MNHEY, CDR2 SVGAGI. The CDR3 has 15 residues. The CDR3 reads CASSYSGQPNYGYTF. The CDR3 DNA follows: TGTGCCAGCAGTTACTCGGGACAGCCTAACTATGGCTACACCTTC.

This clonotype occurred many times. The V call is TRBV18, the J call TRBJ1-2; a possible D gene is TRBD1 (5 bases). V was clipped by 2 bases and J by 5 bases, with 18 bases between them. The CDR3 totals 16 residues. The germline CDR1 and CDR2 sequences are KGHSH and LQKENI. As DNA, the CDR3 is TGTGCCAGCTCACCAACATCGGGGGATCTCTCTTATGGCTACACCTTC. This encodes CASSPTSGDLSYGYTF.

The chain has TRBV29-1 and TRBJ2-1, with 14 bases lining up with TRBD2. Germline loops: CDR1 SQVTM, CDR2 ANQGSEA. The V and J ends lost 7 bases and 9 bases, in that order; junction bases with no gene match: 8. This CDR3 spans 14 amino acids. CDR3 region: CSGGLAGVGTEQFF. The CDR3 nucleotides are TGCAGCGGGGGACTAGCGGGAGTCGGCACTGAGCAGTTCTTC.

This clonotype was seen at least ten times. This chain joins TRBV7-8 and TRBJ2-7, with TRBD2 matching over 8 bases. J lost 6 bases, V lost 0 bases, and 4 bases had no gene match. The CDR3 is 14 residues long. The V gene's germline CDR1 is SGHVS and CDR2 FQNEAQ. CDR3 sequence (DNA): TGTGCCAGCAGCTTAGCGGGACTAGGTCGCGAGCAGTACTTC. This encodes CASSLAGLGREQYF.